The rows below give T cell receptor beta chains drawn from one sample of a study of blood T cell repertoires in COVID-19. Assay used: immunoSEQ multiplex PCR; TCRdb lists only in-frame clones, some missing. This sample carries about 370,000 clones, 89% of them seen once, and the ten largest clones take around 3%. Material: peripheral blood. The receptor source for this set is a woman aged 25 to 39 with COVID-19, enrolled during active disease. Each CDR3 is given with its conserved first and last residue. Each record gives: V gene, J gene, CDR3 protein.

V: TRBV18; J: TRBJ2-7; CDR3: CASSPSVTGFSYEQYF
V: TRBV6-5; J: TRBJ2-3; CDR3: CASSLEKGDTQYF
V: TRBV3-1/TRBV3-2; J: TRBJ1-1; CDR3: CASSQDGTGFF
V: TRBV28; J: TRBJ1-2; CDR3: CASSRPAGGYTF
V: TRBV6-5; J: TRBJ2-1; CDR3: CASSYLNEQFF
V: TRBV5-1; J: TRBJ2-2; CDR3: CASSLAGTSPTGELFF
V: TRBV5-1; J: TRBJ2-5; CDR3: CASSSQETQYF
V: TRBV2; J: TRBJ2-1; CDR3: CASGLTSPNEQFF
V: TRBV21-1; J: TRBJ2-2; CDR3: CASSPMGGVMGSKEGNTGELFF
V: TRBV6-2/TRBV6-3; J: TRBJ2-1; CDR3: CASSGSTYNEQFF
V: TRBV28; J: TRBJ1-2; CDR3: CASSSYGQARLYGYTF
V: TRBV4-1; J: TRBJ2-1; CDR3: CASSRTRSRNRDEQFF
V: TRBV5-4; J: TRBJ2-3; CDR3: CASSPRTSGRGTDTQYF
V: TRBV6-5; J: TRBJ1-2; CDR3: CASRRGQAFNYGYTF
V: TRBV7-6; J: TRBJ2-1; CDR3: CASSLEGAASSGRHEQFF
V: TRBV27; J: TRBJ1-4; CDR3: CASGGALNEKLFF
V: TRBV9; J: TRBJ2-3; CDR3: CASSDGTISTDTQYF
V: TRBV10-2; J: TRBJ2-1; CDR3: CASSDPGGTSSYNEQFF
V: TRBV25-1; J: TRBJ1-2; CDR3: CASSGQGGGYTF
V: TRBV9; J: TRBJ2-1; CDR3: CASHTTSGTNHNEQFF
V: TRBV16; J: TRBJ1-1; CDR3: CASSQYLADRTTRHETFF
V: TRBV27; J: TRBJ2-1; CDR3: CASSLSLAGGREQFF
V: TRBV4-2; J: TRBJ2-3; CDR3: CASSQNGQGAADTQYF
V: TRBV28; J: TRBJ1-1; CDR3: CASSASGGAFF
V: TRBV29-1; J: TRBJ2-7; CDR3: CSVEDQGDREKHEQYF
V: TRBV5-1; J: TRBJ2-5; CDR3: CASSPTGQGPNGETQYF
V: TRBV7-9; J: TRBJ1-1; CDR3: CASSSWGQLASNTEAFF
V: TRBV24-1; J: TRBJ1-4; CDR3: CAPRRGAKLATNEKLFF
V: TRBV5-1; J: TRBJ2-3; CDR3: CASSFSGPEGTDTQYF
V: TRBV11-2; J: TRBJ1-4; CDR3: CASSSLQGAGFGEKLFF
V: TRBV28; J: TRBJ1-2; CDR3: CASSPGQGPNYGYTF
V: TRBV6-5; J: TRBJ1-2; CDR3: CASGFGGAAGYTF
V: TRBV6-5; J: TRBJ1-1; CDR3: CASSNYRGTEAFF
V: TRBV5-1; J: TRBJ1-2; CDR3: CASSLYSGGDYTF
V: TRBV3-1/TRBV3-2; J: TRBJ2-1; CDR3: CASSQVPGGPYNEQFF
V: TRBV4-3; J: TRBJ1-2; CDR3: CASSQELYNSPYGYTF
V: TRBV4-3; J: TRBJ1-3; CDR3: CASSQDLGAFSGNTIYF
V: TRBV4-3; J: TRBJ2-7; CDR3: CASSQAIQGVYSYEQYF
V: TRBV6-5; J: TRBJ1-5; CDR3: CASISHRGNQPQHF
V: TRBV4-1; J: TRBJ2-7; CDR3: CASSQDGAGSYYEQYF
V: TRBV5-5; J: TRBJ1-2; CDR3: CASSLRPVLPSGYTF
V: TRBV27; J: TRBJ2-2; CDR3: CASTTGRVGTGELFF
V: TRBV9; J: TRBJ1-1; CDR3: CASSPSGRTEAFF
V: TRBV11-2; J: TRBJ2-7; CDR3: CASSKLRVNEQYF
V: TRBV29-1; J: TRBJ1-2; CDR3: CSVDIILDLYGYTF
V: TRBV28; J: TRBJ2-2; CDR3: CATYRTNTGELFF
V: TRBV7-9; J: TRBJ1-2; CDR3: CAIWKQGVLSGYTF
V: TRBV6-6; J: TRBJ2-7; CDR3: CASSHGTGSSYEQYF
V: TRBV6-2/TRBV6-3; J: TRBJ2-5; CDR3: CASSSHRPLQETQYF
V: TRBV15; J: TRBJ2-3; CDR3: CATSGRLRLEVADTQYF